Here is one T cell receptor (beta chain) with its context. No antigen is known for it. The sample holds no much larger clone one base away, and base qualities are not on file. From the cysteine up to the phenylalanine, the CDR3 has a length of 13 residues. CDR3 DNA only is kept here, 39 bases in frame from base 1. V was cut back by 4 bases and J by 5 bases, leaving a gap of 12 bases between them. From the germline V gene (reference sequence), CDR1 is SGHNT and CDR2 is YYREEE. The record originates from a study of vaccination effects on CD4 cells after COVID-19 (dated by TCRdb to the early 2020s). Some background on the complete study: Each participant got two doses of an mRNA SARS-CoV-2 vaccine, either BNT162b2 or mRNA-1273. Pre-vaccine samples were collected from two convalescent patients 16 days and one week before the first dose, corresponding to 142 and 148 days after COVID-19 diagnosis. In both COVID-19 convalescent patients and infection-naive vaccine recipients, the study compared SARS-CoV-2 spike-specific CD4+ TCR repertoires from before mRNA vaccination with those from after it. Altogether, some 10 COVID-19 convalescent patients and several SARS-CoV-2-naive healthy vaccine recipients made up the full study. The Oncomine TCR Beta short-read assay on an Illumina iSeq 100 was used to sequence cultures from other donors in the study. Paper-wide results and their limitations: Marked clonal contraction was observed in both infection-induced and vaccine-induced clones at late post-vaccination timepoints, consistent with waning T cell responses. Limitations of the study were the small number of convalescent patients and the absence of early post-infection timepoints. In convalescent patients, the post-vaccine spike-reactive repertoire was composed mainly of new vaccine-induced clones that were largely distinct from infection-induced clones.

In the ViraFEST assay, PBMC were stimulated with viral peptide pools, and TCR sequencing was then used to find antigen-specific CD4+ T cell clonotypes based on their expansion. After around eleven days of culture, CD4+ T cells were isolated with the EasySep CD4+ T cell isolation kit. PCR-confirmed SARS-CoV-2 infection had occurred in convalescent patients between March and December 2020, before the Alpha, Beta and Delta variants emerged in the United States. A few million PBMC per well were cultured with 9 to 10 ug/ml peptides in IMDM containing around 5.3% human AB serum, approximately 10 IU/ml IL-2 and gentamicin. Half of the culture medium was replaced with fresh IL-2-containing medium on days 3 and 7. Each peptide stimulation condition was cultured in triplicate wells unless otherwise noted. Using Ficoll-Paque Plus gradient centrifugation, PBMC were separated from whole blood and then either used fresh or cryopreserved at -140C. Overlapping peptide pools spanned the spike proteins of SARS-CoV-2 and the common cold coronaviruses HCoV-NL63, HCoV-OC43 and HCoV-229E. The QIAamp micro DNA kit was used to extract genomic DNA from the cultured CD4+ T cells.

Library preparation employed the immunoSEQ multiplex PCR assay. DNA from the CD4+ T cells that had been cultured and isolated underwent TCR beta CDR3 sequencing. The original pipeline was this. Non-productive TCR sequences were discarded, and reads were trimmed to the CDR3 region, with only CDR3s of 7 or more amino acids retained. The MANAFEST web app was used to identify antigen-specific clonotypes by comparing expansion in peptide wells with expansion in reference cultures. Positive clones required FDR<0.05 expansion versus reference and all other wells, odds ratio above 5, and frequency above 0.1% in two replicate wells. Cross-reactive clonotypes were defined as significantly expanded in SARS-CoV-2 spike wells and in at least one common cold coronavirus spike condition. CDR3 similarity was assessed by Levenshtein distance with the stringdist R package, and unrooted trees were built with ape in R 3.6.1. TCRdb's version of the immuneACCESS table is confined to in-frame rearrangements and falls short of the full clone set. An unresolved V gene accounts for under half of the shortfall where checked; the remainder is of unknown origin. V, J and clone size are taken as reported in that table, and D and trimming were inferred from the DNA itself. The sample has under 25,000 clones on record, around four fifths of them singletons. The ten top clones hold roughly 17% of the sample.

The chain is encoded by TRBV5-4 joined to TRBJ1-1, with no reliable assignment of the D segment. This sample comprised CD4+ T cells from PBMCs cultured with SARS-CoV-2 spike peptides, obtained before COVID-19 vaccination. The sample's cell subset or site, from its label and the paper: SARS-CoV-2 spike overlapping peptide pool stimulation. This clonotype originated in a human donor who had a prior SARS-CoV-2 infection. For the CDR3, the sequence is CASSRQTGTEAFF. The DNA sequence follows: TGTGCCAGCAGCCGTCAGACGGGGACTGAAGCTTTCTTT. With all but the CDR3 taken from the reference TRBV5-4 and TRBJ1-1 genes, the full variable domain is: ETGVTQSPTHLIKTRGQQVTLRCSSQSGHNTVSWYQQALGQGPQFIFQYYREEENGRGNFPPRFSGLQFPNYSSELNVNALELDDSALYLCASSRQTGTEAFFGQGTRLTVV.